Listed below are T cell receptor beta chains from one sample, sequenced in a study of T-cell reconstitution after alpha-beta-depleted transplantation in children. TCRdb called the PCR reads again in MiXCR, with one record for every CDR3 protein. The sample consists of 640,000 or so distinct CDR3 sequences, approximately 16% of them appearing once. The sample here was PBMCs from the stem cell graft donor, taken from the stem cell graft. The receptors were gathered from a human donor who donated a stem cell graft to a child with acute myeloid leukemia. Both conserved end residues are part of each CDR3. A D gene is named only where the DNA matches it firmly. The listing skips clone size in some rows; elsewhere it reads once, few, many or a size class.

D,size,J,V,CDR3,DNA
.,.,TRBJ1-1,TRBV11-2,CASSPVGANTEAFF,TGTGCCAGCAGCCCCGTAGGGGCGAACACTGAAGCTTTCTTT
.,many,TRBJ1-2,TRBV20-1,CSARTRNGYGYTF,TGCAGTGCCCGGACGAGGAATGGTTATGGCTACACCTTC
.,once,TRBJ2-3,TRBV20-1,CSASLSTGHTDTQYF,TGCAGTGCTAGCTTATCTACAGGACACACAGATACGCAGTATTTT
.,many,TRBJ1-6,TRBV20-1,CSARVGESSYNSPLHF,TGCAGTGCTAGAGTAGGCGAAAGCTCCTATAATTCACCCCTCCACTTT
.,few,TRBJ2-5,TRBV6-5,CASSFTSGVAWETQYF,TGTGCCAGCAGTTTCACCAGCGGTGTTGCTTGGGAGACCCAGTACTTC
.,many,TRBJ2-1,TRBV20-1,CSASTKPDLLYNEQFF,TGCAGTGCTTCCACCAAGCCCGATCTCCTTTACAATGAGCAGTTCTTC
TRBD1,few,TRBJ1-5,TRBV12-3/TRBV12-4,CASKGSGGANQPQHF,TGTGCCAGCAAGGGTTCAGGGGGTGCCAATCAGCCCCAGCATTTT
.,once,TRBJ2-7,TRBV30,CAWSVGGRNEQYF,TGTGCCTGGAGTGTCGGGGGGCGCAACGAGCAGTACTTC
TRBD1,many,TRBJ1-1,TRBV7-3,CASSRGQGSGNTEAFF,TGTGCCAGCAGCCGTGGACAGGGGAGTGGGAACACTGAAGCTTTCTTT
TRBD1,few,TRBJ2-6,TRBV11-2,CASSPIISGGPGANVLTF,TGTGCCAGCAGTCCCATAATTTCAGGGGGCCCTGGGGCCAACGTCCTGACTTTC
TRBD2,.,TRBJ2-3,TRBV6-5,CASSFGGQRGAHTDTQYF,TGTGCCAGCAGTTTCGGTGGGCAGCGGGGGGCCCACACAGATACGCAGTATTTT
.,few,TRBJ2-2,TRBV24-1,CAITEGRTGELFF,TGTGCCATTACAGAGGGACGCACCGGGGAGCTGTTTTTT
.,few,TRBJ2-2,TRBV6-2/TRBV6-3,CASSWAAVNTGELFF,TGTGCCAGCAGTTGGGCAGCGGTTAACACCGGGGAGCTGTTTTTT
TRBD1,.,TRBJ2-5,TRBV12-3/TRBV12-4,CASSRDRVWDQETQYF,TGTGCCAGCAGCCGGGACAGGGTATGGGACCAAGAGACCCAGTACTTC
.,many,TRBJ1-2,TRBV20-1,CSARGKGVEDGYTF,TGCAGTGCTAGAGGCAAGGGGGTTGAGGATGGCTACACCTTC
.,.,TRBJ2-1,TRBV5-1,CASSLVWADDNEQFF,TGCGCCAGCAGCTTGGTGTGGGCGGACGACAATGAGCAGTTCTTC
.,.,TRBJ1-1,TRBV4-1,CASSQVAVSNTEAFF,TGCGCCAGCAGCCAAGTCGCTGTTTCGAACACTGAAGCTTTCTTT
TRBD2,.,TRBJ2-2,TRBV6-1,CASCGTRGTGELFF,TGTGCCAGTTGCGGGACTAGGGGGACCGGGGAGCTGTTTTTT
.,many,TRBJ2-7,TRBV29-1,CSVSGTVEYEQYF,TGCAGCGTTTCCGGAACGGTTGAGTACGAGCAGTACTTC
.,.,TRBJ1-1,TRBV27,CASSFVDNTEAFF,TGTGCCAGCAGTTTCGTGGATAACACTGAAGCTTTCTTT
TRBD1,many,TRBJ1-5,TRBV10-3,CASAPTGGDQPQHF,TGTGCCTCCGCACCCACAGGGGGGGATCAGCCCCAGCATTTT
.,.,TRBJ2-5,TRBV7-7,CASSRGSTSQETQYF,TGTGCCAGCAGCCGGGGATCCACCTCCCAAGAGACCCAGTACTTC
.,many,TRBJ2-2,TRBV29-1,CSVAGEVTGELFF,TGCAGCGTTGCAGGGGAGGTAACCGGGGAGCTGTTTTTT
TRBD2,many,TRBJ2-1,TRBV20-1,CSASHTSGYNEQFF,TGCAGTGCTAGCCATACTAGCGGATACAATGAGCAGTTCTTC
.,many,TRBJ2-7,TRBV6-1,CASSSQGRGGGEQYF,TGTGCCAGCAGCTCTCAGGGGCGCGGTGGCGGCGAGCAGTACTTC
.,many,TRBJ1-2,TRBV20-1,CSARQGFYGYTF,TGCAGTGCTAGACAGGGTTTTTATGGCTACACCTTC
.,.,TRBJ1-5,TRBV21-1,CASSKDRSGGQPQHF,TGTGCCAGCAGCAAAGATAGGTCAGGGGGGCAGCCCCAGCATTTT
TRBD1,.,TRBJ2-5,TRBV5-1,CASSSPGQGLETQYF,TGCGCCAGCAGCTCCCCGGGACAGGGCCTTGAGACCCAGTACTTC
.,many,TRBJ1-6,TRBV12-3/TRBV12-4,CASSLESSYNSPLHF,TGTGCCAGCAGTTTAGAGAGCTCCTATAATTCACCCCTCCACTTT
TRBD1,few,TRBJ2-3,TRBV15,CATSGPGTGDGTQYF,TGTGCCACCAGCGGTCCCGGGACAGGGGACGGTACGCAGTATTTT
.,many,TRBJ1-1,TRBV7-9,CASSLSRLNTEAFF,TGTGCCAGCAGCCTCAGTAGGCTTAACACTGAAGCTTTCTTT
.,few,TRBJ1-1,TRBV20-1,CSARGTWNTEAFF,TGCAGTGCTCGAGGGACGTGGAACACTGAAGCTTTCTTT
TRBD2,few,TRBJ2-7,TRBV5-1,CASSFFFGASGSYEQYF,TGCGCCAGCAGCTTTTTTTTCGGGGCTAGCGGCTCCTACGAGCAGTACTTC
.,few,TRBJ2-3,TRBV6-2/TRBV6-3,CASSTGQLTDTQYF,TGTGCCAGCAGTACCGGACAGCTTACAGATACGCAGTATTTT
TRBD1,.,TRBJ1-2,TRBV13,CASSSNRGGYGYTF,TGTGCCAGCAGCTCAAACAGGGGTGGCTATGGCTACACCTTC
.,many,TRBJ1-2,TRBV29-1,CSVEDPSFHGYTF,TGCAGCGTTGAAGATCCCAGTTTCCATGGCTACACCTTC
.,few,TRBJ2-7,TRBV29-1,CSVEDSGPGEQYF,TGCAGCGTTGAAGATTCCGGGCCGGGGGAGCAGTACTTC
.,.,TRBJ2-3,TRBV20-1,CSAQPRAGTQYF,TGCAGTGCCCAACCGCGGGCGGGGACGCAGTATTTT
.,few,TRBJ2-5,TRBV7-8,CASSLALSGGGETQYF,TGTGCCAGCAGCTTAGCTCTGTCCGGCGGAGGAGAGACCCAGTACTTC
TRBD2,.,TRBJ2-3,TRBV7-2,CASSLMRGGEKYF,TGTGCCAGCAGCTTAATGCGGGGGGGCGAAAAGTATTTT
.,many,TRBJ2-3,TRBV7-2,CASSIRQGGSTDTQYF,TGTGCCAGCAGCATTCGACAGGGAGGGTCCACAGATACGCAGTATTTT
.,many,TRBJ1-6,TRBV20-1,CSAINSGRDINSPLHF,TGCAGTGCTATAAATTCGGGACGGGATATTAATTCACCCCTCCACTTT
TRBD1,.,TRBJ2-2,TRBV20-1,CSASPDPGQEIPTNTGELFF,TGCAGTGCTAGTCCAGATCCGGGACAGGAAATACCCACGAACACCGGGGAGCTGTTTTTT
.,few,TRBJ1-4,TRBV12-3/TRBV12-4,CASRGPGPEKLFF,TGTGCCAGCAGGGGGCCGGGGCCCGAAAAACTGTTTTTT
TRBD1,.,TRBJ1-2,TRBV15,CATSREGQEYYGYTF,TGTGCCACCAGCAGAGAGGGACAGGAATACTATGGCTACACCTTC
TRBD1,.,TRBJ2-1,TRBV11-2,CASSTSTGPVGTFEQFF,TGTGCCAGCAGCACCTCGACAGGGCCAGTGGGTACATTTGAGCAGTTCTTC
.,many,TRBJ2-5,TRBV20-1,CSAIRTMSVAQYF,TGCAGTGCTATACGGACCATGTCAGTTGCCCAGTACTTC
.,many,TRBJ2-2,TRBV6-6,CASSYSPGELFF,TGTGCCAGCAGTTACTCACCCGGGGAGCTGTTTTTT
.,many,TRBJ2-1,TRBV10-3,CAISRITTRSYNEQFF,TGTGCCATCTCCCGGATTACCACTCGAAGCTACAATGAGCAGTTCTTC
.,few,TRBJ1-4,TRBV27,CASTPQGRGATNEKLFF,TGTGCCAGCACCCCCCAGGGGCGAGGTGCAACTAATGAAAAACTGTTTTTT